A single sample is the source of the 8 T cell receptor beta chains below, sequenced in a study of metastatic and nonmetastatic thyroid tumors. TCRdb re-called clones from the PCR reads using MiXCR. The sample carries 20,000 to 25,000 clones, approximately 15% recorded once. Thyroid surgery was performed in patients who had received no treatment beforehand. The sample was tumor tissue. These receptors all stem from a female donor with papillary thyroid cancer or a benign thyroid nodule (not recorded which). Some clones in this sample may be carry-over from other donors' samples.

This clone has ten or more counts. This chain uses TRBV5-4 with TRBJ1-2; no definite D call. Looked up from germline, CDR1 is SGHNT and CDR2 is YYREEE (reference sequence). The germline V and J ends were trimmed by 4 bases and 14 bases, with 21 bases remaining between them. CDR3 length: 13 residues. The CDR3 region is CASSPAGTPIRTF. CDR3 bases: TGTGCCAGCAGCCCGGCAGGAACCCCCATTCGGACCTTC.

This clone has ten or more counts. J is TRBJ1-6 and V is TRBV12-3 or TRBV12-4; D gene ambiguous. This CDR3 contains 14 residues. The germline V and J ends were trimmed by 2 bases and 7 bases, with 9 bases remaining between them. The CDR3 DNA reads TGTGCCAGCAGTTTAAAGGCGGGGAATTCACCCCTCCACTTT. Translated, it gives CASSLKAGNSPLHF.

This clone was picked up many times. V gene TRBV20-1 combines with J gene TRBJ2-5; D perhaps matches TRBD1 (6 bases). The germline V and J ends were trimmed by 4 bases and 5 bases, with 14 bases remaining between them. CDR1 is DFQATT and CDR2 is SNEGSKA in the germline V gene (reference sequence). CDR3 length: 13 residues. CDR3 region: CSANRDTDETQYF. In nucleotides, the CDR3 is TGCAGTGCTAACCGGGACACCGACGAGACCCAGTACTTC.

This clone was seen repeatedly, ten times or more. CDR3: CASSPGTAGHTEAFF. For the CDR3, the DNA is TGTGCCAGCAGCCCAGGAACAGCAGGGCACACTGAAGCTTTCTTT. This chain connects TRBV6-5 to TRBJ1-1; the D gene is possibly TRBD1 (5 bases). Per germline, CDR1 MNHEY and CDR2 SVGAGI. V shed 6 bases and J shed 3 bases, with 17 bases lying between them. CDR3 length: 15 amino acids.

This clone was seen at least ten times. The chain recombines TRBV10-3 with TRBJ1-1, with TRBD1 as a possible D gene (6 bases). Germline V CDR1 and CDR2: ENHRY, SYGVKD. V dropped 6 bases and J dropped 5 bases, with 16 bases sitting between them. The CDR3 runs 14 residues. The CDR3 region is CAISTQGGGTEAFF. The CDR3, as DNA: TGTGCCATCAGCACACAGGGCGGGGGGACTGAAGCTTTCTTT.

This clone was seen many times. The chain carries TRBV5-5 and TRBJ2-2, with D hard to call. V gave up 0 bases and J gave up 0 bases, with 6 bases separating them. This CDR3 has 15 amino acids. Germline V gives CDR1 SGHKS, CDR2 YYEKEE (reference sequence). The CDR3 nucleotides read TGTGCCAGCAGCTTGGTAGTAGCGAACACCGGGGAGCTGTTTTTT. This encodes CASSLVVANTGELFF.

This clone appeared many times. V usage is TRBV27 and J usage is TRBJ2-2; D gene unclear. With 5 bases removed from V and 7 bases from J, the gap between germline ends came to 14 bases. The germline CDR1 and CDR2 sequences are MNHEY and SMNVEV (reference sequence). CDR3 length: 14 amino acids. This CDR3 reads CASSPGLPHGELFF. The CDR3 DNA reads as TGTGCCAGCAGTCCGGGTCTCCCTCACGGGGAGCTGTTTTTT.

This clone has at least ten counts. The chain uses TRBV4-1 and TRBJ2-3; TRBD1 matches at 9 bases. The CDR3 extends over 15 amino acids. The V gene end was trimmed by 6 bases and the J gene end by 2 bases; junction bases not matched to a gene: 6. Germline V gene sequence: CDR1 MGHRA, CDR2 YSYEKL. CDR3 sequence: CASRRGQGFTDTQYF. CDR3 DNA sequence: TGCGCCAGCAGGAGAGGACAGGGGTTCACAGATACGCAGTATTTT.